Each of the 9 T cell receptor beta chains below was sequenced from the same sample in a study of identical twins. From the 5' RACE reads, TCRdb called clonotypes with MiXCR, one entry per CDR3 protein. The profile shows about 520,000 distinct CDR3 sequences, about 20% of them singletons. Separately, the same data were catalogued under a study of T cells expressing NK-cell markers.

Sequencing was carried out using CD4+ T cells sorted from blood. The source of these receptors is a woman between 18 and 30 years old in good health.

This clonotype was counted only a few times. This sequence joins TRBV5-1 and TRBJ2-7, with unresolved D. This CDR3 comprises 14 residues. Germline loops: CDR1 SGHRS, CDR2 YFSETQ. The V gene lost 0 bases and the J gene lost 4 bases, with 11 bases spanning the gap. This CDR3 reads CASSLEGELYEQYF. The CDR3, as DNA: TGCGCCAGCAGCTTGGAAGGAGAACTTTACGAGCAGTACTTC. Full variable domain (remainder filled in from reference TRBV5-1 and TRBJ2-7): KAGVTQTPRYLIKTRGQQVTLSCSPISGHRSVSWYQQTPGQGLQFLFEYFSETQRNKGNFPGRFSGRQFSNSRSEMNVSTLELGDSALYLCASSLEGELYEQYFGPGTRLTVT.

The gene calls are TRBV5-6 and TRBJ2-1; a possible D gene is TRBD2 (5 bases). Deletions cut 3 bases from V and 8 bases from J, with 9 bases between. In germline, CDR1 is SGHDT, CDR2 YYEEEE. There are 12 residues in the CDR3. The CDR3 DNA reads TGTGCCAGCAGCTGGGAGAGGGATGAGCAGTTCTTC. This translates into CASSWERDEQFF.

This clonotype was detected a few times. This chain links TRBV12-3 or TRBV12-4 with TRBJ2-7, with 11 bases fitting TRBD2. V lost 5 bases and J lost 6; bases outside the gene matches: 6. The CDR3 runs 14 residues. For the CDR3, the DNA is TGTGCCAGCAGTCCACCGGGACTAGCGGTCGAGCAGTACTTC. This sequence encodes CASSPPGLAVEQYF.

This clonotype showed up many times. The chain joins TRBV20-1 to TRBJ1-1; no definite D call. Trimming shortened V by 2 bases and J by 11 bases, and 9 bases separated the two germline ends. This CDR3 is built from 10 residues. CDR1 and CDR2 from the germline V gene are DFQATT and SNEGSKA (reference sequence). The CDR3 sequence: CSARYGEAFF. CDR3 DNA: TGCAGTGCTAGATATGGGGAGGCTTTCTTT.

This clonotype was observed a handful of times. The chain uses TRBV20-1 and TRBJ2-3, with 11 bases lining up with TRBD2. This CDR3 is built from 14 residues. The germline V gene has CDR1 DFQATT and CDR2 SNEGSKA (reference sequence). With 3 bases clipped from V and 4 bases from J, the junction kept 3 bases outside the gene matches. This chain's CDR3 is CSASASGRSDTQYF. The DNA for the CDR3 is TGCAGTGCTAGTGCTAGCGGGAGGTCAGATACGCAGTATTTT.

This chain joins TRBV6-1 and TRBJ2-1; perhaps TRBD2 as D (5 bases). V gave up 6 bases and J gave up 10 bases, with 16 bases separating them. This CDR3 contains 13 residues. The germline V gene encodes CDR1 MNHNS and CDR2 SASEGT. The DNA for the CDR3 is TGTGCCAGCAGAGTCGGAGGAGTCGGGGAGCAGTTCTTC. It codes for CASRVGGVGEQFF.

This clonotype has a handful of counts. The gene calls are TRBV6-2 or TRBV6-3 and TRBJ2-1, with 9 bases aligning to TRBD2. The V and J ends lost 6 bases and 2 bases, in that order; junction bases with no gene match: 8. The CDR3 runs to 16 residues. Germline assignment: CDR1 MNHEY and CDR2 SVGEGT. This CDR3 is CASSTPIAGAYNEQFF. For the CDR3, the DNA is TGTGCCAGCAGCACACCCATAGCGGGAGCCTACAATGAGCAGTTCTTC.

This chain connects TRBV10-3 to TRBJ2-3; D perhaps matches TRBD2 (5 bases). Per germline, CDR1 ENHRY and CDR2 SYGVKD. The CDR3 has 14 residues. Trimming stripped 4 bases from V and 1 base from J, with 9 bases between. The CDR3 sequence is CAISASRGTDTQYF. The CDR3 DNA sequence: TGTGCCATCAGTGCCTCGAGGGGCACAGATACGCAGTATTTT.

This chain connects TRBV15 to TRBJ2-7, with a tentative D call TRBD1 (6 bases). Looked up from germline, CDR1 is LNHNV and CDR2 is YYDKDF (reference sequence). V gave up 0 bases and J gave up 4 bases, with 13 bases separating them. The CDR3 sequence is 15 residues long. DNA of the CDR3: TGTGCCACCAGCAGAGATCCCACAGGGACATACGAGCAGTACTTC. Protein: CATSRDPTGTYEQYF.